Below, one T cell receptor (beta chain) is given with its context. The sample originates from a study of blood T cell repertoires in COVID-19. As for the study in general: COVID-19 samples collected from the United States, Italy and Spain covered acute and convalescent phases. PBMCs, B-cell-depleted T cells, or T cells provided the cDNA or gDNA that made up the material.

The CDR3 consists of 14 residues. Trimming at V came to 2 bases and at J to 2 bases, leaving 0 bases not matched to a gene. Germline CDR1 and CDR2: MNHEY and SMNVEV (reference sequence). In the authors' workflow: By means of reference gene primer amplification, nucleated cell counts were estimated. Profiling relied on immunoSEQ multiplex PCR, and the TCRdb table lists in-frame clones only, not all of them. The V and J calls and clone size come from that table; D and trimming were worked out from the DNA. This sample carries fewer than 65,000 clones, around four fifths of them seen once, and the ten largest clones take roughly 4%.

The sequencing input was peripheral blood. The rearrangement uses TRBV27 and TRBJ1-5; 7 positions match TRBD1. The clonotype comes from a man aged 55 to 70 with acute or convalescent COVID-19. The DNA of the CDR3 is TGTGCCAGCAGTTTAGGACAGGGCAATCAGCCCCAGCATTTT. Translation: CASSLGQGNQPQHF.